The source of this T cell receptor beta chain is a study of neurological immune-mediated disorders. TCRdb used MiXCR to reprocess the 5' RACE reads, holding one entry per CDR3 protein. The table has roughly 34,000 distinct CDR3 sequences, 10% to 15% seen once; the top ten hold about 2.3%. This clonotype showed up many times. Specified time point: longitudinal time-point 2. This clonotype was sampled from a woman between 40 and 50 years old in good health. The sequenced sample consisted of PBMCs.

The CDR3 DNA follows: TGTGCCAGCAGTGAGCCCAGGTTTAGCTCCTACAATGAGCAGTTCTTC. Translating gives CASSEPRFSSYNEQFF. V gene TRBV6-1 combines with J gene TRBJ2-1, with D hard to call. Trimming took 3 bases from V and 0 from J, leaving 12 bases between them. The CDR3 totals 16 residues. CDR1 and CDR2 (germline): MNHNS, SASEGT.